The 9 T cell receptor beta chains below were found in one sample sequenced in a study of blood T cell repertoires in COVID-19. This table comes from immunoSEQ multiplex PCR, and its TCRdb copy is limited to in-frame clones, with some not included. The table has more than 300,000 clones, about nine tenths seen once. Sequencing was performed on peripheral blood. These receptors were taken from a woman aged 70 to 79 with COVID-19, enrolled during active disease.

The chain recombines TRBV3-1 (or the pseudogene TRBV3-2) with TRBJ2-1; 8 bases match TRBD1. This CDR3 is 15 amino acids long. Germline CDR1 LGHDT, CDR2 YNNKEL (reference sequence). J gave up 3 bases and V 4 bases, and 5 bases lay outside the gene matches. CDR3 in DNA: TGTGCCAGCAGCCTATCAGGGGGCTACTACAATGAGCAGTTCTTC. Its translation is CASSLSGGYYNEQFF.

The chain joins TRBV19 to TRBJ1-1; D is undetermined. CDR3 length: 14 residues. Germline CDR1 and CDR2: LNHDA and SQIVND (reference sequence). With 1 base removed from V and 2 bases from J, the gap between germline ends came to 8 bases. CDR3: CASSIVGSNTEAFF. The CDR3 DNA sequence: TGTGCCAGTAGTATAGTGGGCTCTAACACTGAAGCTTTCTTT. The variable domain in full, with the rest retrieved from reference TRBV19 and TRBJ1-1, is DGGITQSPKYLFRKEGQNVTLSCEQNLNHDAMYWYRQDPGQGLRLIYYSQIVNDFQKGDIAEGYSVSREKKESFPLTVTSAQKNPTAFYLCASSIVGSNTEAFFGQGTRLTVV.

The V and J genes are TRBV2 and TRBJ2-5; 9 nucleotides agree with TRBD1. V lost 4 bases to trimming and J lost 5 bases; unmatched junction nucleotides: 2. Germline V lookup: CDR1 SNHLY, CDR2 FYNNEI. The CDR3 sequence is 13 residues long. The CDR3 DNA is TGTGCCAGCAGTGGACAGGGGGTTGAGACCCAGTACTTC. Translating gives CASSGQGVETQYF.

The rearrangement uses TRBV2 and TRBJ2-7; TRBD1 agrees at 8 bases. This CDR3 contains 15 residues. The germline CDR1 and CDR2 sequences are SNHLY and FYNNEI. V trimming: 3 bases; J trimming: 7 bases; junction bases outside the gene matches: 11. The CDR3 loop reads CASSDLPGGLGEQYF. The CDR3 DNA is TGTGCCAGCAGTGATTTGCCAGGGGGCCTAGGGGAGCAGTACTTC.

The V and J genes are TRBV5-1 and TRBJ1-2; 8 bases line up with TRBD1. The CDR3 is 17 residues long. Trimming removed 3 bases from V and 0 bases from J; junction bases left unmatched: 10. Germline V gives CDR1 SGHRS, CDR2 YFSETQ. CDR3 DNA: TGCGCCAGCAGCTCAAGAGGACAGGGACGCCCTAACTATGGCTACACCTTC. It codes for CASSSRGQGRPNYGYTF.

The CDR3 region has the DNA TGTGCCAGTTTACTAGCTGGGGCCAACGTCCTGACTTTC. Amino acid sequence: CASLLAGANVLTF. The chain is built from TRBV6-6 and TRBJ2-6; the D gene is possibly TRBD2 (5 bases). The length of the CDR3 is 13 residues. V gave up 9 bases and J gave up 2 bases, with 8 bases separating them. Germline V gives CDR1 MNHNY, CDR2 SVGAGI (reference sequence).

V gene TRBV28 combines with J gene TRBJ1-1, with a tentative D call TRBD1 (5 bases). CDR3 size: 13 residues. Trimming removed 8 bases from V and 1 base from J, with 11 bases in between. Germline CDR1 is MDHEN and CDR2 is SYDVKM. The CDR3 here is CASGGGRNTEAFF. The CDR3 DNA reads as TGTGCCAGCGGCGGGGGACGGAACACTGAAGCTTTCTTT.

The chain combines TRBV4-1 with TRBJ2-7, with 12 bases that match TRBD2. From germline, CDR1 is MGHRA and CDR2 YSYEKL. V lost 3 bases, J lost 4 bases, and 16 bases stayed unmatched. The CDR3 runs to 19 residues. The CDR3 DNA follows: TGCGCCAGCAGCCACCCATCCACGGGCACTAGCGGGGGGTTGTACGAGCAGTACTTC. Protein product: CASSHPSTGTSGGLYEQYF.

The CDR3 spells CASSLGTQGRQLFF. CDR3 sequence (DNA): TGTGCCAGCAGCTTAGGGACCCAGGGCCGGCAACTGTTTTTT. The chain carries TRBV7-2 and TRBJ2-2; D possibly corresponds to TRBD1 (5 bases). The germline V gene encodes CDR1 SGHTA and CDR2 FQGNSA. CDR3 length: 14 residues. Trimming stripped 1 base from V and 14 bases from J, with 17 bases between. Combining the CDR3 with reference TRBV7-2 and TRBJ2-2 gives the whole variable domain GAGVSQSPSNKVTEKGKDVELRCDPISGHTALYWYRQSLGQGLEFLIYFQGNSAPDKSGLPSDRFSAERTGGSVSTLTIQRTQQEDSAVYLCASSLGTQGRQLFFGEGSRLTVL.